Sequencing of this T cell receptor beta chain was carried out in a study of blood T cell repertoires in COVID-19. Clones were read by immunoSEQ multiplex PCR, and TCRdb kept only the in-frame ones, dropping some. Here the sample spans 150,000 to 250,000 clones, roughly 87% being singletons. Trimming left V 3 bases short and J 3 bases short, with 23 bases between. The CDR3 extends over 19 amino acids. Germline lookup yields CDR1 MNHEY and CDR2 SVGEGT. Participants, 18 to 89 years old, spanned approximately 25 US areas. The study assigned cohorts using participant-reported clinical history. Recovery among Cohort 3 donors was established by two negative PCRs, clearance, or symptom resolution.

The sample comprised PBMCs or T cells enriched from blood (not recorded which). The rearrangement links TRBV6-2 or TRBV6-3 to TRBJ1-4; no reliable D call. This sequence was found in a woman aged 25 to 39 who had recovered from COVID-19. CDR3 protein: CASSYGRPLVSRSNEKLFF. DNA of the CDR3: TGTGCCAGCAGTTATGGGAGGCCCCTGGTGTCGCGCTCTAATGAAAAACTGTTTTTT.